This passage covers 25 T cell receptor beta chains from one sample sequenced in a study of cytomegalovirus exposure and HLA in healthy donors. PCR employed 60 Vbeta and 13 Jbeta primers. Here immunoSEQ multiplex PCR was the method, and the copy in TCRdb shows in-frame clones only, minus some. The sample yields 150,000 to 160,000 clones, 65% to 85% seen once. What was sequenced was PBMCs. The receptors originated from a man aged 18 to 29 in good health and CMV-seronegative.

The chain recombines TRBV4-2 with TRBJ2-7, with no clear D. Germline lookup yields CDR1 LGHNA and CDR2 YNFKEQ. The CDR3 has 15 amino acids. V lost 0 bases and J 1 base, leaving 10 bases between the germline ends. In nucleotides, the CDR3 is TGTGCCAGCAGCCAAGATCCGCCAGGTTCCTACGAGCAGTACTTC. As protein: CASSQDPPGSYEQYF.

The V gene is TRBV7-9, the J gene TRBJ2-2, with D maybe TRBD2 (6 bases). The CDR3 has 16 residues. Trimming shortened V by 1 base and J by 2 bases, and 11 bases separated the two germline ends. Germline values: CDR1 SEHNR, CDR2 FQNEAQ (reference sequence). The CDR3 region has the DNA TGTGCCAGCAGCTTAGGGGTGGGGACTAACACCGGGGAGCTGTTTTTT. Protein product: CASSLGVGTNTGELFF.

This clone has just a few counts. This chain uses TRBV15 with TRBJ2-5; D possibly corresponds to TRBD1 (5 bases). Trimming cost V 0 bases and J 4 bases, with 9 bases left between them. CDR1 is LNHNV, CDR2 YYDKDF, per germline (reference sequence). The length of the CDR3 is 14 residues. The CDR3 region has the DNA TGTGCCACCAGCAGAGATCGAAGGGGAGAGACCCAGTACTTC. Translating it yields CATSRDRRGETQYF.

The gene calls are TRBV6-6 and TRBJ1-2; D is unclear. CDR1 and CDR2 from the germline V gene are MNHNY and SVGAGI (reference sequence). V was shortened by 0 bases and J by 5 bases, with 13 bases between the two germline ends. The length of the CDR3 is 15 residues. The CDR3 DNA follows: TGTGCCAGCAGTTACTCGCCGGGGTCCCTGTATGGCTACACCTTC. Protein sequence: CASSYSPGSLYGYTF.

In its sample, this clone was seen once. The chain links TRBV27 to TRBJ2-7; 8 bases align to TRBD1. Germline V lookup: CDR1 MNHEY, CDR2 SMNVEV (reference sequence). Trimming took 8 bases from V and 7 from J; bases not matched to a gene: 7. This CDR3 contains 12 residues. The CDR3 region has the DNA TGTGCCAGCGGAGACAGGGGTGGTGAGCAGTACTTC. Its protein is CASGDRGGEQYF.

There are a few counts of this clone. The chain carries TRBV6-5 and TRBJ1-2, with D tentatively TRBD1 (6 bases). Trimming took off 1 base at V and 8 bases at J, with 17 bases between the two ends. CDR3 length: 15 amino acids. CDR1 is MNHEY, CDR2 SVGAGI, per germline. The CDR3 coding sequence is TGTGCCAGCAGTTACTTTACTGGACAGCCCGGCGGCTACACCTTC. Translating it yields CASSYFTGQPGGYTF.

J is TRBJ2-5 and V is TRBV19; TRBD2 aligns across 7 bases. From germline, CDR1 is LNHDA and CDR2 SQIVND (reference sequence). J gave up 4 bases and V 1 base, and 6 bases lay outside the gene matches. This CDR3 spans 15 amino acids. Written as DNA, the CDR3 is TGTGCCAGTAGTATAGTGCAGCGGGGCGGAGAGACCCAGTACTTC. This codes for CASSIVQRGGETQYF.

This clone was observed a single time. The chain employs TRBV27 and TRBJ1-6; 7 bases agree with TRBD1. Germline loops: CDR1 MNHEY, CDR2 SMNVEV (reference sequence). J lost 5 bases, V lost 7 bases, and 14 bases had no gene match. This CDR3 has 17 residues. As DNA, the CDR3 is TGTGCCAGCAATCCAGTTTACTACGGACAGGATAATTCACCCCTCCACTTT. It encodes CASNPVYYGQDNSPLHF.

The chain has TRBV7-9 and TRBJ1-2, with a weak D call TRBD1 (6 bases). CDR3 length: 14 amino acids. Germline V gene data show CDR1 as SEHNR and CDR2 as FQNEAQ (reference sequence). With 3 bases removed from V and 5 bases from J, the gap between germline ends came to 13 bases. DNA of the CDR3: TGTGCCAGCAGCTTTCCGGGGGGCATTTATGGCTACACCTTC. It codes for CASSFPGGIYGYTF.

CDR3 amino acids: CASSSPDSPLHF. For the CDR3, the DNA is TGTGCCAGCAGTTCCCCGGATTCACCCCTCCACTTT. The chain carries TRBV6-5 and TRBJ1-6, with no clear D. Germline loops: CDR1 MNHEY, CDR2 SVGAGI. CDR3 length equals 12 residues. V lost 4 bases and J 8 bases, leaving 6 bases between the germline ends.

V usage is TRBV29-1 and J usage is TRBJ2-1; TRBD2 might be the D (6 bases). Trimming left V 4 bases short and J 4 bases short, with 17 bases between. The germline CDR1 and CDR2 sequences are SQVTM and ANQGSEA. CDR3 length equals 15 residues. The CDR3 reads CSVGRSTSGYNEQFF. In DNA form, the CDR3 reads TGCAGCGTTGGGCGGTCGACAAGCGGGTACAATGAGCAGTTCTTC.

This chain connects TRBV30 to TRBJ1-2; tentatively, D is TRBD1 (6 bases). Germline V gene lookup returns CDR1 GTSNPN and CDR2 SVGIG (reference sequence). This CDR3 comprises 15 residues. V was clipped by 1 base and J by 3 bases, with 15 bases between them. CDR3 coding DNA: TGTGCCTGGAGTGAAGGGGGACGGTCTCACTATGGCTACACCTTC. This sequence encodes CAWSEGGRSHYGYTF.

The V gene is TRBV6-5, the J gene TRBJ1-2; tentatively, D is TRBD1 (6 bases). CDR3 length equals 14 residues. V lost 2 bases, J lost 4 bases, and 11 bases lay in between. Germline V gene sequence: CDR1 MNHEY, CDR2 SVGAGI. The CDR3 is CASSYGLGGYGYTF. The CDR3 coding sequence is TGTGCCAGCAGTTACGGGTTAGGGGGCTATGGCTACACCTTC.

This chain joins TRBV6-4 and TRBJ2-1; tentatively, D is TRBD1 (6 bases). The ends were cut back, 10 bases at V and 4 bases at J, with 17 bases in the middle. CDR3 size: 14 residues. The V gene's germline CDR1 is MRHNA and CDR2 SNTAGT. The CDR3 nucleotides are TGTGCCATCTCGGACCGGACAGTATACAATGAGCAGTTCTTC. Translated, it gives CAISDRTVYNEQFF.

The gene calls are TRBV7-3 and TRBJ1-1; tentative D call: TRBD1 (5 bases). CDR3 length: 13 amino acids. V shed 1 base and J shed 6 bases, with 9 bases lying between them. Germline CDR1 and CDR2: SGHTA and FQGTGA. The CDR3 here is CASSLSVRAEAFF. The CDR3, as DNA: TGTGCCAGCAGCTTAAGTGTCAGGGCTGAAGCTTTCTTT. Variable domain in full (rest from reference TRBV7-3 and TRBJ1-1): GAGVSQTPSNKVTEKGKYVELRCDPISGHTALYWYRQSLGQGPEFLIYFQGTGAADDSGLPNDRFFAVRPEGSVSTLKIQRTERGDSAVYLCASSLSVRAEAFFGQGTRLTVV.

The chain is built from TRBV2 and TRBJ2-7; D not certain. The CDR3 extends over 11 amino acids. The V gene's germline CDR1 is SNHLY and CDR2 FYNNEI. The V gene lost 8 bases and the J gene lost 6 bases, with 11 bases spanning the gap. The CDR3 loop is CASVRGGEQYF. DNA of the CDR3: TGTGCCAGCGTCCGAGGTGGCGAGCAGTACTTC.

The CDR3 DNA sequence: TGTGCCAGCAGCATAGGCCGGGACAGGGTTACAGATACGCAGTATTTT. Its translation: CASSIGRDRVTDTQYF. V gene TRBV11-2 combines with J gene TRBJ2-3; TRBD1 agrees at 9 bases. Germline V gene lookup returns CDR1 SGHAT and CDR2 FQNNGV. CDR3 length equals 16 residues. V lost 5 bases and J lost 3; bases outside the gene matches: 9.

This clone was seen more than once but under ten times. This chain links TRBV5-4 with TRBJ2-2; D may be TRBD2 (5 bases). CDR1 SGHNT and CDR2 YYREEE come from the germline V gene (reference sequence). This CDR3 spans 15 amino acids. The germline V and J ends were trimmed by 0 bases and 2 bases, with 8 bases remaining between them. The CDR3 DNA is TGTGCCAGCAGCTTGGCGGGGATCAACACCGGGGAGCTGTTTTTT. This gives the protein CASSLAGINTGELFF. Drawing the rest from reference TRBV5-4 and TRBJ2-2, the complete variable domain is ETGVTQSPTHLIKTRGQQVTLRCSSQSGHNTVSWYQQALGQGPQFIFQYYREEENGRGNFPPRFSGLQFPNYSSELNVNALELDDSALYLCASSLAGINTGELFFGEGSRLTVL.

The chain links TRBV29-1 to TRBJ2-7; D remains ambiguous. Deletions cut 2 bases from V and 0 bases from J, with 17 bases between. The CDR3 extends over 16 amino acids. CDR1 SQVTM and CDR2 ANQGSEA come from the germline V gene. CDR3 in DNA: TGCAGCGTTGAAACGAAAGGCAGCCGGAGCTCCTACGAGCAGTACTTC. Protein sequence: CSVETKGSRSSYEQYF.

CDR3 sequence reads: CASSSYPTRGYGYTF. The CDR3 DNA reads TGTGCCAGCAGCTCCTATCCTACCCGGGGCTATGGCTACACCTTC. The rearrangement links TRBV7-2 to TRBJ1-2; unclear D gene. CDR3 length equals 15 residues. Germline V gives CDR1 SGHTA, CDR2 FQGNSA. Trimming took 4 bases from V and 4 from J, leaving 16 bases between them.

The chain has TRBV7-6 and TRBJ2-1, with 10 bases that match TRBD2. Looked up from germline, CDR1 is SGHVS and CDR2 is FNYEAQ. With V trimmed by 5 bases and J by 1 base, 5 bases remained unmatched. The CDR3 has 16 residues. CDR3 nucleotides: TGTGCCAGCAGCCCCAAGACTAGCGGGTCCTACAATGAGCAGTTCTTC. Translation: CASSPKTSGSYNEQFF.

CDR3 nucleotides: TGTGCCAGCTCACCGAACCAGGGCCTTGGGGAAAAACTGTTTTTT. Its translation: CASSPNQGLGEKLFF. J is TRBJ1-4 and V is TRBV18; weak D call: TRBD1 (5 bases). This CDR3 has 15 residues. V lost 3 bases to trimming and J lost 8 bases, with 16 bases between them. Germline assignment: CDR1 KGHSH and CDR2 LQKENI.

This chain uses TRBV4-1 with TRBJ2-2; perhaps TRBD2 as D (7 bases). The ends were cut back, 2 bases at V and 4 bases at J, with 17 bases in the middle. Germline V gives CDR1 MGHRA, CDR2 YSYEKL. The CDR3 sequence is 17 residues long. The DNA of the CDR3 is TGCGCCAGCAGCCAACAATTGGGGGGGGCGCTCACCGGGGAGCTGTTTTTT. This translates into CASSQQLGGALTGELFF.

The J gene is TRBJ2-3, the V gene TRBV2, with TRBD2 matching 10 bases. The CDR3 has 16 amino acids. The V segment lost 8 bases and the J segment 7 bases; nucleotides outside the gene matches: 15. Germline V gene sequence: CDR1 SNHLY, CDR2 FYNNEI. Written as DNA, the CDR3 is TGTGCCAGCTCCAGGTTCGCGAGCGGGGGGGCAAATACGCAGTATTTT. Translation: CASSRFASGGANTQYF.

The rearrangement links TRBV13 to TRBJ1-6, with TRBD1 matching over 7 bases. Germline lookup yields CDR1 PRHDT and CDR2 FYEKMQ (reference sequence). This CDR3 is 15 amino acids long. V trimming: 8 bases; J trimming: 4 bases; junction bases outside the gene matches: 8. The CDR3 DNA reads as TGTGCCAGCCGCAATGACAGGGAATATAATTCACCCCTCCACTTT. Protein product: CASRNDREYNSPLHF. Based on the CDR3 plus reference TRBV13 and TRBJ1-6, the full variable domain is AAGVIQSPRHLIKEKRETATLKCYPIPRHDTVYWYQQGPGQDPQFLISFYEKMQSDKGSIPDRFSAQQFSDYHSELNMSSLELGDSALYFCASRNDREYNSPLHFGNGTRLTVT.